A selection of T cell receptor beta chains follows, all from one sample in a study of T cells in Graves' hyperthyroidism and ophthalmopathy. One entry per CDR3 protein results from TCRdb running MiXCR on the multiplex PCR reads. Of about 380,000 distinct CDR3 sequences listed, 18% are singletons. The sequenced sample was blood. These receptors were collected from a young man with Graves' ophthalmopathy. The CDR3 runs from the conserved cysteine through the conserved F or W. D genes are given only for firm matches. The size field is filled for only some rows; it gives once, few, many or a size class.

V gene: TRBV6-1
D gene: NA
J gene: TRBJ2-5
clone size: many
CDR3 protein: CASSEWGETGTQYF
CDR3 DNA: TGTGCCAGCAGTGAATGGGGGGAGACGGGGACCCAGTACTTC

V gene: TRBV7-9
D gene: NA
J gene: TRBJ1-4
clone size: NA
CDR3 protein: CASRGESTNEKLFF
CDR3 DNA: TGTGCCAGCCGGGGAGAATCAACTAATGAAAAACTGTTTTTT

V gene: TRBV5-4
D gene: NA
J gene: TRBJ2-1
clone size: NA
CDR3 protein: CASSLAGLIPYNEQFF
CDR3 DNA: TGTGCCAGCAGCTTGGCCGGACTTATCCCCTACAATGAGCAGTTCTTC

V gene: TRBV9
D gene: NA
J gene: TRBJ1-6
clone size: few
CDR3 protein: CASSVGVGENSPLHF
CDR3 DNA: TGTGCCAGCAGCGTAGGTGTCGGAGAGAATTCACCCCTCCACTTT

V gene: TRBV5-8
D gene: NA
J gene: TRBJ2-1
clone size: many
CDR3 protein: CASSLASSPPYNEQFF
CDR3 DNA: TGTGCCAGCAGCTTGGCATCTAGCCCTCCCTACAATGAGCAGTTCTTC

V gene: TRBV6-1
D gene: NA
J gene: TRBJ2-7
clone size: many
CDR3 protein: CASSEDRVSYEQYF
CDR3 DNA: TGTGCCAGCAGTGAAGACAGGGTGTCCTACGAGCAGTACTTC

V gene: TRBV12-3/TRBV12-4
D gene: NA
J gene: TRBJ2-5
clone size: NA
CDR3 protein: CASSAGSGQETQYF
CDR3 DNA: TGTGCCAGCAGTGCCGGGTCAGGGCAAGAGACCCAGTACTTC

V gene: TRBV6-6
D gene: NA
J gene: TRBJ1-2
clone size: NA
CDR3 protein: CASSYQGHKILRRFYGYTF
CDR3 DNA: TGTGCCAGCAGTTACCAGGGACACAAAATTCTGCGGCGCTTTTATGGCTACACCTTC

V gene: TRBV24-1
D gene: NA
J gene: TRBJ1-2
clone size: many
CDR3 protein: CATSDGGGGYTF
CDR3 DNA: TGTGCCACCAGTGATGGAGGAGGTGGCTACACCTTC

V gene: TRBV7-6
D gene: TRBD1
J gene: TRBJ2-7
clone size: once
CDR3 protein: CASSLSGTGNKQYF
CDR3 DNA: TGTGCCAGCAGCTTATCCGGGACAGGGAACAAGCAGTACTTC

V gene: TRBV12-3/TRBV12-4
D gene: NA
J gene: TRBJ1-1
clone size: many
CDR3 protein: CASSLWVSSTEAFF
CDR3 DNA: TGTGCCAGCAGCCTCTGGGTTTCTAGCACTGAAGCTTTCTTT

V gene: TRBV7-6
D gene: TRBD2
J gene: TRBJ2-1
clone size: many
CDR3 protein: CASSLAASGVHEQFF
CDR3 DNA: TGTGCCAGCAGCTTAGCAGCTAGCGGGGTGCATGAGCAGTTCTTC

V gene: TRBV7-2
D gene: TRBD1
J gene: TRBJ1-5
clone size: many
CDR3 protein: CASSSGLGQGLPQHF
CDR3 DNA: TGTGCCAGCAGCTCCGGGCTGGGACAGGGGTTGCCCCAGCATTTT

V gene: TRBV19
D gene: NA
J gene: TRBJ2-1
clone size: NA
CDR3 protein: CASSIGGNTVNEQFF
CDR3 DNA: TGTGCCAGTAGTATAGGAGGGAATACCGTCAATGAGCAGTTCTTC

V gene: TRBV7-9
D gene: NA
J gene: TRBJ2-2
clone size: NA
CDR3 protein: CASSLAATARELFF
CDR3 DNA: TGTGCCAGCAGCTTAGCGGCAACAGCCCGGGAGCTGTTTTTT

V gene: TRBV4-1
D gene: NA
J gene: TRBJ1-2
clone size: NA
CDR3 protein: CASSQVTAHEGGIGYTF
CDR3 DNA: TGCGCCAGCAGCCAAGTCACGGCTCATGAGGGGGGTATCGGCTACACCTTC

V gene: TRBV12-3/TRBV12-4
D gene: NA
J gene: TRBJ2-2
clone size: few
CDR3 protein: CASIPFANTGELFF
CDR3 DNA: TGTGCCAGCATCCCATTCGCGAACACCGGGGAGCTGTTTTTT

V gene: TRBV10-1
D gene: TRBD2
J gene: TRBJ2-2
clone size: NA
CDR3 protein: CASSESAGLAGVTGELFF
CDR3 DNA: TGCGCCAGCAGTGAGTCGGCTGGACTAGCGGGAGTCACCGGGGAGCTGTTTTTT

V gene: TRBV12-3/TRBV12-4
D gene: TRBD2
J gene: TRBJ2-5
clone size: once
CDR3 protein: CASSETGTSGGSEDF
CDR3 DNA: TGTGCCAGCAGCGAAACCGGGACTAGCGGGGGATCGGAGGACTTC

V gene: TRBV9
D gene: NA
J gene: TRBJ2-3
clone size: few
CDR3 protein: CASSVAPSGTPTDTQYF
CDR3 DNA: TGTGCCAGCAGCGTAGCCCCATCCGGGACACCCACAGATACGCAGTATTTT

V gene: TRBV6-1
D gene: NA
J gene: TRBJ1-1
clone size: many
CDR3 protein: CASSEMGGANTEAFF
CDR3 DNA: TGTGCCAGCAGTGAAATGGGGGGGGCGAACACTGAAGCTTTCTTT

V gene: TRBV13
D gene: NA
J gene: TRBJ2-1
clone size: NA
CDR3 protein: CASSYRGNEMQFF
CDR3 DNA: TGTGCCAGCAGCTACAGAGGAAACGAGATGCAGTTCTTC

V gene: TRBV20-1
D gene: NA
J gene: TRBJ1-1
clone size: many
CDR3 protein: CSADAGVANTEAFF
CDR3 DNA: TGCAGTGCTGACGCAGGGGTCGCGAACACTGAAGCTTTCTTT

V gene: TRBV5-7
D gene: NA
J gene: TRBJ1-1
clone size: few
CDR3 protein: CASSLAWMVGGFF
CDR3 DNA: TGTGCCAGCAGCTTGGCCTGGATGGTCGGCGGGTTCTTT

V gene: TRBV7-2
D gene: NA
J gene: TRBJ2-7
clone size: NA
CDR3 protein: CASSLGWGLYEQYF
CDR3 DNA: TGTGCCAGCAGCCTTGGTTGGGGGCTGTACGAGCAGTACTTC

V gene: TRBV11-1
D gene: TRBD2
J gene: TRBJ2-3
clone size: many
CDR3 protein: CASSLGRGGSDDTQYF
CDR3 DNA: TGTGCCAGCAGCTTAGGGCGGGGGGGCTCTGATGATACGCAGTATTTT

V gene: TRBV4-1
D gene: NA
J gene: TRBJ1-2
clone size: NA
CDR3 protein: CASSQGGAGGRNYGYTF
CDR3 DNA: TGCGCCAGCAGCCAAGGAGGGGCGGGAGGGAGGAACTATGGCTACACCTTC

V gene: TRBV6-5
D gene: NA
J gene: TRBJ1-1
clone size: many
CDR3 protein: CASSYSYTNTEAFF
CDR3 DNA: TGTGCCAGCAGTTACTCTTACACCAACACTGAAGCTTTCTTT

V gene: TRBV5-6
D gene: NA
J gene: TRBJ2-7
clone size: many
CDR3 protein: CASSFPGAYEQYF
CDR3 DNA: TGTGCCAGCAGCTTCCCGGGGGCATACGAGCAGTACTTC

V gene: TRBV6-1
D gene: NA
J gene: TRBJ1-1
clone size: NA
CDR3 protein: CASSESSRGGTEAFF
CDR3 DNA: TGTGCCAGCAGTGAAAGTTCGCGGGGGGGCACTGAAGCTTTCTTT

V gene: TRBV15
D gene: TRBD2
J gene: TRBJ2-3
clone size: NA
CDR3 protein: CATSSLGGAQRDTQYF
CDR3 DNA: TGTGCCACCAGCAGTCTCGGGGGGGCCCAAAGAGATACGCAGTATTTT

V gene: TRBV20-1
D gene: NA
J gene: TRBJ1-6
clone size: NA
CDR3 protein: CSARDVPYNSPLHF
CDR3 DNA: TGCAGTGCTAGAGATGTTCCCTATAATTCACCCCTCCACTTT

V gene: TRBV27
D gene: NA
J gene: TRBJ1-5
clone size: few
CDR3 protein: CASSSVIGMQPQHF
CDR3 DNA: TGTGCCAGCAGTTCCGTTATTGGGATGCAGCCCCAGCATTTT

V gene: TRBV10-3
D gene: NA
J gene: TRBJ2-5
clone size: NA
CDR3 protein: CAISPGGRDSFQETQYF
CDR3 DNA: TGTGCCATCAGTCCGGGGGGGAGGGACAGCTTTCAAGAGACCCAGTACTTC

V gene: TRBV27
D gene: TRBD1
J gene: TRBJ2-4
clone size: NA
CDR3 protein: CASSPRDRGGAKNIQYF
CDR3 DNA: TGTGCCAGCAGTCCCCGGGACAGGGGGGGCGCCAAAAACATTCAGTACTTC

V gene: TRBV11-2
D gene: TRBD2
J gene: TRBJ2-2
clone size: few
CDR3 protein: CASSLSPGGDFPGELFF
CDR3 DNA: TGTGCCAGCAGCTTGTCCCCCGGGGGGGATTTTCCCGGGGAGCTGTTTTTT